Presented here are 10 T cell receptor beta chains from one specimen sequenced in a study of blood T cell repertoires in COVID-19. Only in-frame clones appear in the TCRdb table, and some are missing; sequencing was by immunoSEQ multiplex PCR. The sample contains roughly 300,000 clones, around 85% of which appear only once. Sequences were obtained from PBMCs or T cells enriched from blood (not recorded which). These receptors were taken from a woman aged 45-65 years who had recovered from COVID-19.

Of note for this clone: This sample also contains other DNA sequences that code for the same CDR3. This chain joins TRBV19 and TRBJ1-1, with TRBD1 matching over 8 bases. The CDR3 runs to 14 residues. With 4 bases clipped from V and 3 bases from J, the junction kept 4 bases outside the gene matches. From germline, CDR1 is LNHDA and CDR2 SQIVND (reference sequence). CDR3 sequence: CASSNQGADTEAFF. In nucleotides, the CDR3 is TGTGCCAGTAGTAACCAGGGGGCTGACACTGAAGCTTTCTTT. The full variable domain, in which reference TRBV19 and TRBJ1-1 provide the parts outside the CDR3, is DGGITQSPKYLFRKEGQNVTLSCEQNLNHDAMYWYRQDPGQGLRLIYYSQIVNDFQKGDIAEGYSVSREKKESFPLTVTSAQKNPTAFYLCASSNQGADTEAFFGQGTRLTVV.

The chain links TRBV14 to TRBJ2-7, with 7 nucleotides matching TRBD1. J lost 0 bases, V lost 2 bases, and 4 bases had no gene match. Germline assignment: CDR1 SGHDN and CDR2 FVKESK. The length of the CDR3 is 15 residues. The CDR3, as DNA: TGTGCCAGCAGCCAAACCGGACAGGCCTCCTACGAGCAGTACTTC. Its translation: CASSQTGQASYEQYF.

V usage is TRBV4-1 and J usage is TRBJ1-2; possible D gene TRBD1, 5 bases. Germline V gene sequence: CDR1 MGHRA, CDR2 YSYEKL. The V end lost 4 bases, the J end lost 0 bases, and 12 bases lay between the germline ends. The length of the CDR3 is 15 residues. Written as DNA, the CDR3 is TGCGCCAGCAGCCTCTCGGGACTGTCTAACTATGGCTACACCTTC. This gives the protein CASSLSGLSNYGYTF.

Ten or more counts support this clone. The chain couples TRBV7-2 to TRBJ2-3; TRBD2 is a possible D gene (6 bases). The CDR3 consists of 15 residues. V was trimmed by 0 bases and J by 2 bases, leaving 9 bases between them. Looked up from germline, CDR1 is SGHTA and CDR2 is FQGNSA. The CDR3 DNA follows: TGTGCCAGCAGCTTAGCTAGCGGAGTCACAGATACGCAGTATTTT. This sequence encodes CASSLASGVTDTQYF.

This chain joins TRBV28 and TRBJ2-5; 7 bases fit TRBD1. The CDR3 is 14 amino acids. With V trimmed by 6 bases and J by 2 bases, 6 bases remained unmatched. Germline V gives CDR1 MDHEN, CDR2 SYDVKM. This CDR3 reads CASRTGTVQETQYF. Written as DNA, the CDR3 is TGTGCCAGCAGGACCGGGACAGTGCAAGAGACCCAGTACTTC.

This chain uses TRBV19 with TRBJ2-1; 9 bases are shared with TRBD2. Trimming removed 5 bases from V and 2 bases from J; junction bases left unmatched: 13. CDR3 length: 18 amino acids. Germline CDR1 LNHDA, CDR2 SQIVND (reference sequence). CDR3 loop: CASSFAARGGLAYNEQFF. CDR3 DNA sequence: TGTGCCAGTAGTTTCGCGGCGCGGGGGGGCCTAGCCTACAATGAGCAGTTCTTC. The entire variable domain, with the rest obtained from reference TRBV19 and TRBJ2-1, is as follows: DGGITQSPKYLFRKEGQNVTLSCEQNLNHDAMYWYRQDPGQGLRLIYYSQIVNDFQKGDIAEGYSVSREKKESFPLTVTSAQKNPTAFYLCASSFAARGGLAYNEQFFGPGTRLTVL.

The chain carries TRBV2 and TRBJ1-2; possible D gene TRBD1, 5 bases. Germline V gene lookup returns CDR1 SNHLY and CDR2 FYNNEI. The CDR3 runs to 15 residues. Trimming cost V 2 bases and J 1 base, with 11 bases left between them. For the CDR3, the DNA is TGTGCCAGCAGTGAACAGGCAGGGTTTAACTATGGCTACACCTTC. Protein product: CASSEQAGFNYGYTF.

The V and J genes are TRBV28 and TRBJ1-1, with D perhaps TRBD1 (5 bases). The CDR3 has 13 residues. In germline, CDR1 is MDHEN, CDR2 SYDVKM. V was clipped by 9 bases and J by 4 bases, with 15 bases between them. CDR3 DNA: TGTGCCAGTTCCAGGGTTTTCGCCACTGAAGCTTTCTTT. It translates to CASSRVFATEAFF.

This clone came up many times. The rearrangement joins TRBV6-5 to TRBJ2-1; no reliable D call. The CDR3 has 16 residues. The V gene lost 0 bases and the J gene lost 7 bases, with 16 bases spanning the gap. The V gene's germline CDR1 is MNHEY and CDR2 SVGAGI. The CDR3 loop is CASSYSASFRPNEQFF. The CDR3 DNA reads TGTGCCAGCAGTTACTCAGCCAGCTTCAGGCCTAATGAGCAGTTCTTC.

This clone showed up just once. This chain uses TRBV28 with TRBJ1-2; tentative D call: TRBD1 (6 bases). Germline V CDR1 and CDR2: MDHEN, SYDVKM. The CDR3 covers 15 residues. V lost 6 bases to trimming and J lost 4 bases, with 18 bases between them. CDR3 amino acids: CASSLVRAGAYGYTF. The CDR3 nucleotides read TGTGCCAGCAGCCTTGTCCGAGCGGGGGCCTATGGCTACACCTTC.